This T cell receptor beta chain was documented in a study of blood T cell repertoires in COVID-19. Sequencing used immunoSEQ multiplex PCR; TCRdb keeps in-frame clones, though not all of them. The sample holds tens of thousands of clones, around 87% seen once. CDR3 length equals 15 residues. The germline CDR1 and CDR2 sequences are SGHRS and YFSETQ. V lost 0 bases to trimming and J lost 10 bases, with 14 bases between them. The receptor's source is a man aged 45 to 65 with active or convalescent COVID-19. Sequencing used peripheral blood. The chain carries TRBV5-1 and TRBJ1-6; maybe TRBD1 (6 bases). This CDR3 is CASSLEGVDRSPLHF. DNA for the CDR3: TGCGCCAGCAGCTTGGAGGGGGTAGATCGGTCACCCCTCCACTTT. The entire variable domain, with the rest obtained from reference TRBV5-1 and TRBJ1-6, is as follows: KAGVTQTPRYLIKTRGQQVTLSCSPISGHRSVSWYQQTPGQGLQFLFEYFSETQRNKGNFPGRFSGRQFSNSRSEMNVSTLELGDSALYLCASSLEGVDRSPLHFGNGTRLTVT.